The TCR beta chain described here comes from a study of early T cells in non-severe SARS-CoV-2 infection. Study-level background: Sequencing of bulk RNA from unsorted whole blood was done, without chain pairing. Overall study findings and caveats: VDJdb-based annotation leaned toward anti-spike CD8 responses and missed private and CD4 specificities.

This clonotype has a handful of counts. Its antigen is unidentified. This CDR3 is built from 16 residues. With 4 bases clipped from V and 7 bases from J, the junction kept 11 bases outside the gene matches. CDR1 is SGHDN, CDR2 FVKESK, per germline. Unique molecular identifiers were attached to individual cDNA molecules. TCRdb reprocessed the 5' RACE reads via MiXCR and lists one record per CDR3 protein. Among about 110,000 distinct CDR3 sequences listed, roughly an eighth were seen once. The source was whole blood, collected at baseline. This rearrangement joins TRBV14 to TRBJ2-1; 9 bases fit TRBD2. This TCR was sampled from an adult who was a healthcare worker with PCR-confirmed SARS-CoV-2 infection or an uninfected control (not recorded which). CDR3 in amino acids: CASSPKAGGPRNEQFF. The CDR3 coding sequence is TGTGCCAGCAGCCCCAAGGCGGGGGGGCCCCGAAATGAGCAGTTCTTC.